One sample yielded the 20 T cell receptor beta chains listed below, sequenced in a study of post-analysis software for immune sequencing data. Study outcomes and limitations: The study found TRBV5-6, TRBV5-1 and TRBV20-1 among five TRBV segments more frequent in patients than controls.

TCR beta cDNA libraries had unique molecular identifiers. In TCRdb, the PCR reads were re-called with MiXCR into one record per CDR3 protein. The sample consists of approximately 350,000 distinct CDR3 sequences, roughly 30% of them appearing once. Their target antigens are unknown. The sample was blood. The receptors come from a girl between 5 and 17 years old with multiple sclerosis.

The chain couples TRBV9 to TRBJ2-1, with TRBD2 matching over 7 bases. There are 14 residues in the CDR3. CDR1 is SGDLS and CDR2 is YYNGEE in the germline V gene. J gave up 9 bases and V 2 bases, and 8 bases lay outside the gene matches. The CDR3 sequence is CASSVLGTGGEQFF. The DNA for the CDR3 is TGTGCCAGCAGCGTTTTGGGGACGGGGGGTGAGCAGTTCTTC. The whole variable domain, remainder taken from reference TRBV9 and TRBJ2-1, is DSGVTQTPKHLITATGQRVTLRCSPRSGDLSVYWYQQSLDQGLQFLIQYYNGEERAKGNILERFSAQQFPDLHSELNLSSLELGDSALYFCASSVLGTGGEQFFGPGTRLTVL.

V and J are TRBV7-9 and TRBJ2-5, with TRBD1 matching over 8 bases. The CDR3 contains 17 residues. CDR1 and CDR2 (germline): SEHNR, FQNEAQ (reference sequence). Trimming at V came to 4 bases and at J to 5 bases, leaving 15 bases not matched to a gene. The CDR3 reads CASSSLGRTGSHETQYF. The CDR3 bases are TGTGCCAGCAGCTCACTTGGGCGGACAGGGTCCCACGAGACCCAGTACTTC.

The rearrangement uses TRBV11-2 and TRBJ1-4; D unclear. From germline, CDR1 is SGHAT and CDR2 FQNNGV. This CDR3 contains 16 residues. Trimming removed 0 bases from V and 3 bases from J, with 11 bases in between. Here the CDR3 DNA reads TGTGCCAGCAGCTTAGAGTCCTGCGGCCCTAATGAAAAACTGTTTTTT. It yields the protein CASSLESCGPNEKLFF.

This chain links TRBV5-1 with TRBJ2-4; 13 nucleotides match TRBD2. V lost 4 bases and J lost 13; bases outside the gene matches: 14. The CDR3 contains 16 residues. Per the germline V gene, CDR1 is SGHRS and CDR2 is YFSETQ. The CDR3 region is CASSAWTSGGGGEQYF. The DNA of the CDR3 is TGCGCCAGCAGCGCTTGGACTAGCGGGGGAGGCGGGGAGCAGTACTTC. The full variable domain, with the rest looked up from reference TRBV5-1 and TRBJ2-4, is KAGVTQTPRYLIKTRGQQVTLSCSPISGHRSVSWYQQTPGQGLQFLFEYFSETQRNKGNFPGRFSGRQFSNSRSEMNVSTLELGDSALYLCASSAWTSGGGGEQYFGAGTRLSVL.

The V and J genes are TRBV10-3 and TRBJ2-7; unclear D gene. CDR1 and CDR2 from the germline V gene are ENHRY and SYGVKD. The CDR3 covers 15 residues. V was trimmed by 6 bases and J by 3 bases, leaving 18 bases between them. CDR3 nucleotide sequence: TGTGCCATCAGGAAAGCTAGTCAGGTCGGCTACGAGCAGTACTTC. Its protein product is CAIRKASQVGYEQYF.

The chain has TRBV29-1 and TRBJ2-7; 9 bases line up with TRBD1. Germline trimming cut 0 bases from V and 1 base from J; bases unmatched to any gene: 7. Germline V gene data show CDR1 as SQVTM and CDR2 as ANQGSEA. The CDR3 is 16 residues long. CDR3 region: CSVEEGPGTGSYEQYF. Written as DNA, the CDR3 is TGCAGCGTTGAAGAGGGCCCCGGGACAGGGTCCTACGAGCAGTACTTC.

V and J are TRBV7-2 and TRBJ2-7, with D possibly called TRBD1 or TRBD2 (5 bases each). The CDR3 loop spans 11 amino acids. The ends were cut back, 8 bases at V and 2 bases at J, with 7 bases in the middle. Per the germline V gene, CDR1 is SGHTA and CDR2 is FQGNSA. The CDR3 coding sequence is TGTGCCAGCCAGGGAGCCTACGAGCAGTACTTC. The encoded protein is CASQGAYEQYF.

This chain connects TRBV7-2 to TRBJ2-1, with D possibly being TRBD2 (5 bases). The V gene lost 4 bases and the J gene lost 0 bases, with 10 bases spanning the gap. The CDR3 has 15 residues. Germline V lookup: CDR1 SGHTA, CDR2 FQGNSA. CDR3 nucleotides: TGTGCCAGCAGCTCGGGGATTAGCTCCTACAATGAGCAGTTCTTC. Amino acid sequence: CASSSGISSYNEQFF.

The rearrangement links TRBV20-1 to TRBJ2-6; possibly TRBD1 for D (6 bases). V lost 6 bases to trimming and J lost 3 bases, with 18 bases between them. CDR3 length: 16 amino acids. Germline CDR1 DFQATT, CDR2 SNEGSKA (reference sequence). The chain's CDR3 is CSAPAQGNGGANVLTF. In DNA form, the CDR3 reads TGCAGTGCCCCGGCTCAGGGGAATGGTGGGGCCAACGTCCTGACTTTC.

Details on this clonotype: A read error may produce the germline difference seen at one junction end. The chain couples TRBV7-7 to TRBJ2-5; a weak D match, TRBD2 (6 bases). This CDR3 has 15 amino acids. Per germline, CDR1 SSHAT and CDR2 FNYEAQ (reference sequence). CDR3 DNA sequence: TGTGCTAGCAGCTTGTACGGGGGAGATCAAGAGACCCAGTACTTC. Translated, it gives CASSLYGGDQETQYF. The whole variable domain, filled in from reference TRBV7-7 and TRBJ2-5, reads GAGVSQSPRYKVTKRGQDVTLRCDPISSHATLYWYQQALGQGPEFLTYFNYEAQPDKSGLPSDRFSAERPEGSISTLTIQRTEQRDSAMYRCASSLYGGDQETQYFGPGTRLLVL.

This clonotype was found a few times. This chain uses TRBV6-6 with TRBJ1-1; D is uncertain. Germline V gene data show CDR1 as MNHNY and CDR2 as SVGAGI (reference sequence). With 0 bases removed from V and 4 bases from J, the gap between germline ends came to 3 bases. This CDR3 has 12 amino acids. CDR3: CASSYSSTEAFF. CDR3 bases: TGTGCCAGCAGTTACTCCTCCACTGAAGCTTTCTTT.

The chain is built from TRBV4-1 and TRBJ2-7; D is unresolved. Trimming shortened V by 0 bases and J by 5 bases, and 5 bases separated the two germline ends. This CDR3 region has 12 residues. Germline CDR1 MGHRA, CDR2 YSYEKL. CDR3: CASSQDANEQYF. In nucleotides, the CDR3 is TGCGCCAGCAGCCAAGATGCAAACGAGCAGTACTTC.

Only a few counts were recorded for this clonotype. The rearrangement links TRBV7-2 to TRBJ2-3; TRBD2 aligns across 11 bases. Looked up from germline, CDR1 is SGHTA and CDR2 is FQGNSA. V shed 5 bases and J 5 bases; nucleotides not matched to a gene: 12. CDR3 length: 17 amino acids. CDR3 region: CASSPDLLAGGGDTQYF. CDR3 nucleotides: TGTGCCAGCAGCCCCGATCTTCTAGCGGGGGGAGGAGATACGCAGTATTTT.

The genes are TRBV6-5 and TRBJ2-7, with D perhaps matching TRBD2 (7 bases). There are 16 residues in the CDR3. Germline assignment: CDR1 MNHEY and CDR2 SVGAGI. V lost 5 bases to trimming and J lost 3 bases, with 20 bases between them. In nucleotides, the CDR3 is TGTGCCAGCAGTCTTGTCGCGGGGGCGCAACTCTACGAGCAGTACTTC. Amino acids: CASSLVAGAQLYEQYF.

The genes are TRBV5-1 and TRBJ1-1; 9 bases match TRBD1. Germline CDR1 reads SGHRS; CDR2 reads YFSETQ. Losses at the gene ends were 0 bases for V and 11 bases for J; bases not matched to a gene: 2. The CDR3 runs to 12 residues. DNA for the CDR3: TGCGCCAGCAGCTTGGGGACAGGGGTCGCTTTCTTT. Residues: CASSLGTGVAFF.

Only a few counts were recorded for this clonotype. The chain combines TRBV15 with TRBJ2-3; TRBD1 agrees at 9 bases. V trimming: 3 bases; J trimming: 3 bases; junction bases outside the gene matches: 1. The germline gives CDR1 LNHNV, CDR2 YYDKDF (reference sequence). The CDR3 spans 14 residues. The CDR3 is CATSRGTGTDTQYF. CDR3 nucleotide sequence: TGTGCCACCAGCAGGGGGACAGGGACAGATACGCAGTATTTT.

The chain couples TRBV6-6 to TRBJ2-2; no reliable D call. The CDR3 is 15 residues long. Trimming took 6 bases from V and 5 from J, leaving 16 bases between them. The germline gives CDR1 MNHNY, CDR2 SVGAGI (reference sequence). The CDR3 is CASRTGVGRTGELFF. The DNA for the CDR3 is TGTGCCAGCAGGACCGGTGTCGGACGGACCGGGGAGCTGTTTTTT.

This clonotype was counted at least ten times. The chain is built from TRBV12-5 and TRBJ2-1, with TRBD2 matching over 12 bases. Trimming cost V 5 bases and J 5 bases; bases outside gene matches: 7. This CDR3 contains 16 residues. The germline V gene has CDR1 LGHNT and CDR2 FRNRAP. This chain's CDR3 is CASGIDLAGGNNEQFF. The CDR3 coding sequence is TGTGCTAGTGGTATCGACCTAGCGGGGGGGAACAATGAGCAGTTCTTC.

The table lists this clonotype with a few counts. This sequence joins TRBV5-1 and TRBJ2-6; D is uncertain. This CDR3 comprises 16 residues. The germline V and J ends were trimmed by 0 bases and 3 bases, with 10 bases remaining between them. Germline CDR1 SGHRS, CDR2 YFSETQ. The CDR3 loop reads CASSLVASGGANVLTF. As DNA, the CDR3 is TGCGCCAGCAGCTTGGTTGCCTCAGGTGGGGCCAACGTCCTGACTTTC. The full variable domain, rest sourced from reference TRBV5-1 and TRBJ2-6, is KAGVTQTPRYLIKTRGQQVTLSCSPISGHRSVSWYQQTPGQGLQFLFEYFSETQRNKGNFPGRFSGRQFSNSRSEMNVSTLELGDSALYLCASSLVASGGANVLTFGAGSRLTVL.

The chain employs TRBV3-1 and TRBJ1-5; D is unclear. Germline loops: CDR1 LGHDT, CDR2 YNNKEL (reference sequence). There are 12 residues in the CDR3. V dropped 1 base and J dropped 7 bases, with 5 bases sitting between them. CDR3: CASSQAGQPQHF. Written as DNA, the CDR3 is TGTGCCAGCAGCCAAGCTGGACAGCCCCAGCATTTT.